Each of the 32 T cell receptor beta chains below was sequenced from the same sample in a study of T cell responses to AZD1222 COVID-19 vaccine. Clones were sequenced by immunoSEQ multiplex PCR, and TCRdb holds only the in-frame ones, with some missing. The sample has fewer than 95,000 clones; approximately 90% are singletons. Sequences were derived from peripheral blood, sampled 28 days after the second AZD1222 dose. The receptor set was obtained from an adult who received the AZD1222 COVID-19 vaccine.

This chain connects TRBV18 to TRBJ1-1; D is unclear. In germline, CDR1 is KGHSH, CDR2 LQKENI. The CDR3 is 13 amino acids. Trimming pared 3 bases from V and 4 bases from J, leaving 9 bases between. The CDR3 is CASSPPWATEAFF. CDR3 bases: TGTGCCAGCTCACCTCCCTGGGCCACTGAAGCTTTCTTT.

This CDR3 is CASSFSPGLAGVTEQFF. The CDR3 DNA sequence: TGCGCCAGCAGCTTTTCTCCCGGACTAGCGGGAGTCACTGAGCAGTTCTTC. V and J are TRBV5-1 and TRBJ2-1; 13 bases are a match to TRBD2. CDR3 length equals 17 residues. Germline V gene lookup returns CDR1 SGHRS and CDR2 YFSETQ. With V trimmed by 2 bases and J by 9 bases, 11 bases remained unmatched.

This clone counts as medium-sized (0.01 to 0.1%). The chain carries TRBV2 and TRBJ2-7, with 8 bases lining up with TRBD2. CDR1 and CDR2 from the germline V gene are SNHLY and FYNNEI. After removal of 10 bases from V and 1 base from J, the junction contained 6 bases not matched to a gene. The CDR3 totals 13 residues. CDR3 sequence (DNA): TGTGCCACTACGACTAGCGATTCCTACGAGCAGTACTTC. This encodes CATTTSDSYEQYF. Drawing the rest from reference TRBV2 and TRBJ2-7, the complete variable domain is EPEVTQTPSHQVTQMGQEVILRCVPISNHLYFYWYRQILGQKVEFLVSFYNNEISEKSEIFDDQFSVERPDGSNFTLKIRSTKLEDSAMYFCATTTSDSYEQYFGPGTRLTVT.

This clone has a single count. This chain links TRBV7-9 with TRBJ1-1; 8 nucleotides match TRBD1. CDR1 SEHNR and CDR2 FQNEAQ come from the germline V gene (reference sequence). CDR3 size: 15 residues. With V trimmed by 5 bases and J by 6 bases, 11 bases remained unmatched. The CDR3 DNA sequence: TGTGCCAGCAGCGTCAGGGGGCTTGATGTTTCTGAAGCTTTCTTT. Translating gives CASSVRGLDVSEAFF.

The chain combines TRBV3-1 (or the pseudogene TRBV3-2) with TRBJ2-7; TRBD2 matches at 8 bases. J was trimmed by 6 bases and V by 5 bases; bases with no gene match: 6. The CDR3 has 13 residues. Germline CDR1 LGHDT, CDR2 YNNKEL (reference sequence). This chain's CDR3 is CASSIRTSSEQYF. The CDR3 nucleotides read TGTGCCAGCAGCATTCGGACTAGCAGCGAGCAGTACTTC.

V and J are TRBV10-1 and TRBJ2-3; D may be TRBD2 (5 bases). This CDR3 is 14 amino acids long. Per germline, CDR1 WNHNN and CDR2 SYGVQD (reference sequence). V was trimmed by 5 bases and J by 9 bases, leaving 18 bases between them. CDR3 nucleotides: TGCGCCAGCAGTTTCTCCCCTAGCAAAGAAACGCAGTATTTT. Translation gives CASSFSPSKETQYF.

The genes are TRBV5-1 and TRBJ2-5, with 10 nucleotides matching TRBD2. The CDR3 is 15 residues long. Per the germline V gene, CDR1 is SGHRS and CDR2 is YFSETQ. Trimming removed 2 bases from V and 2 bases from J; junction bases left unmatched: 3. The CDR3 DNA reads as TGCGCCAGCAGCTTTAGCGGGAGGACTCAAGAGACCCAGTACTTC. Amino acids: CASSFSGRTQETQYF.

The chain couples TRBV2 to TRBJ1-1, with TRBD1 matching 8 bases. The CDR3 is made up of 13 amino acids. V was clipped by 4 bases and J by 5 bases; unmatched bases: 3. CDR1 is SNHLY, CDR2 FYNNEI, per germline. Here the CDR3 reads CASSGDRRTEAFF. CDR3 sequence (DNA): TGTGCCAGCAGTGGGGACAGGCGTACTGAAGCTTTCTTT.

This sequence joins TRBV5-1 and TRBJ2-7, with a possible D match to TRBD1 (6 bases). The V gene lost 0 bases and the J gene lost 2 bases, with 12 bases spanning the gap. The CDR3 has 15 residues. Germline V gene sequence: CDR1 SGHRS, CDR2 YFSETQ. CDR3 DNA sequence: TGCGCCAGCAGCTTGGTTGCAGGGGCTACCTACGAGCAGTACTTC. It encodes CASSLVAGATYEQYF.

The gene calls are TRBV6-5 and TRBJ1-5; D is unclear. From germline, CDR1 is MNHEY and CDR2 SVGAGI. CDR3 length: 15 amino acids. V dropped 8 bases and J dropped 1 base, with 15 bases sitting between them. The CDR3 is CASRTGWESNQPQHF. In DNA, the CDR3 is TGTGCCAGCCGAACCGGGTGGGAGAGCAATCAGCCCCAGCATTTT.

CDR3 sequence: CASSPSGTYNEQFF. The CDR3 coding sequence is TGTGCCAGCAGCCCTAGCGGAACCTACAATGAGCAGTTCTTC. This chain joins TRBV14 and TRBJ2-1, with 7 bases fitting TRBD2. V lost 4 bases, J lost 2 bases, and 2 bases stayed unmatched. The CDR3 extends over 14 amino acids. CDR1 and CDR2 from the germline V gene are SGHDN and FVKESK.

The genes are TRBV11-2 and TRBJ2-2; D gene ambiguous. V shed 0 bases and J shed 7 bases, with 15 bases lying between them. The CDR3 runs to 16 residues. Germline lookup yields CDR1 SGHAT and CDR2 FQNNGV. CDR3 region: CASSLDGSFPGGELFF. Here the CDR3 DNA reads TGTGCCAGCAGCTTAGATGGGTCCTTCCCGGGCGGGGAGCTGTTTTTT. Drawing the rest from reference TRBV11-2 and TRBJ2-2, the complete variable domain is EAGVAQSPRYKIIEKRQSVAFWCNPISGHATLYWYQQILGQGPKLLIQFQNNGVVDDSQLPKDRFSAERLKGVDSTLKIQPAKLEDSAVYLCASSLDGSFPGGELFFGEGSRLTVL.

The chain combines TRBV3-1 (or the pseudogene TRBV3-2) with TRBJ1-3; no definite D call. Trimming removed 4 bases at V and 0 bases at J, with 13 bases between. Germline CDR1 and CDR2: LGHDT and YNNKEL (reference sequence). The CDR3 is 16 amino acids. This chain's CDR3 is CASSPDDLFSGNTIYF. DNA of the CDR3: TGTGCCAGCAGCCCCGACGACCTGTTCTCTGGAAACACCATATATTTT.

The chain joins TRBV18 to TRBJ1-1, with a possible D match to TRBD1 (6 bases). The CDR3 is 15 residues long. V gave up 2 bases and J gave up 1 base, with 11 bases separating them. Germline V gene sequence: CDR1 KGHSH, CDR2 LQKENI. The CDR3 nucleotides are TGTGCCAGCTCACCATTCTCGGGACAGAACACTGAAGCTTTCTTT. It specifies CASSPFSGQNTEAFF.

This chain links TRBV28 with TRBJ1-2; D is uncertain. CDR1 and CDR2 (germline): MDHEN, SYDVKM. V lost 5 bases to trimming and J lost 11 bases, with 24 bases between them. CDR3 length: 15 amino acids. The CDR3 sequence is CASSLPESLGFGYTF. CDR3 in DNA: TGTGCCAGCAGTCTACCCGAATCACTGGGGTTTGGGTACACCTTC.

The chain combines TRBV4-2 with TRBJ1-6, with no clear D. The V gene's germline CDR1 is LGHNA and CDR2 YNFKEQ. Trimming removed 0 bases at V and 10 bases at J, with 10 bases between. This CDR3 has 14 residues. This chain's CDR3 is CASSQERGVSPLHF. CDR3 DNA: TGTGCCAGCAGCCAAGAGCGTGGGGTCTCACCCCTCCACTTT.

The chain employs TRBV2 and TRBJ1-2, with D unclear. From germline, CDR1 is SNHLY and CDR2 FYNNEI. The CDR3 contains 13 residues. V was shortened by 8 bases and J by 2 bases, with 12 bases between the two germline ends. The CDR3 sequence: CASHPRFNYGYTF. The CDR3 nucleotides are TGTGCCAGCCACCCACGATTCAACTATGGCTACACCTTC.

V and J are TRBV30 and TRBJ1-5, with D possibly matching TRBD1 (6 bases). Germline V gene lookup returns CDR1 GTSNPN and CDR2 SVGIG (reference sequence). The CDR3 runs to 13 residues. The V end lost 5 bases, the J end lost 3 bases, and 11 bases lay between the germline ends. The CDR3 DNA reads as TGTGCCTGGGAGGGGGATTTCAATCAGCCCCAGCATTTT. It encodes CAWEGDFNQPQHF.

This chain connects TRBV9 to TRBJ2-5, with a possible D match to TRBD2 (6 bases). Trimming shortened V by 0 bases and J by 7 bases, and 7 bases separated the two germline ends. CDR3 length: 12 amino acids. Per germline, CDR1 SGDLS and CDR2 YYNGEE. The CDR3 reads CASSVGGGTQYF. The CDR3 nucleotides read TGTGCCAGCAGCGTAGGGGGAGGGACCCAGTACTTC.

V usage is TRBV11-3 and J usage is TRBJ1-5; 7 bases match TRBD1. The V gene end was trimmed by 6 bases and the J gene end by 0 bases; junction bases not matched to a gene: 11. Germline-derived CDR1 and CDR2 are SGHNT and YENEEA. The CDR3 extends over 17 amino acids. DNA of the CDR3: TGTGCCAGCAGACTACCAGACAGGGCATATAGCAATCAGCCCCAGCATTTT. It yields the protein CASRLPDRAYSNQPQHF.

The V and J genes are TRBV28 and TRBJ1-3; D remains unclear. The CDR3 has 13 residues. V lost 2 bases and J lost 7, with 9 bases in between. The germline V gene has CDR1 MDHEN and CDR2 SYDVKM. The CDR3 DNA is TGTGCCAGCAGTTTAGTTTCCAGGAACACCATATATTTT. Its protein product is CASSLVSRNTIYF.

The chain couples TRBV7-3 to TRBJ2-2, with D perhaps TRBD2 (6 bases). This CDR3 is built from 12 residues. The ends were cut back, 5 bases at V and 6 bases at J, with 7 bases in the middle. Germline V gene sequence: CDR1 SGHTA, CDR2 FQGTGA. CDR3 protein: CASSTSPGELFF. The CDR3 DNA follows: TGTGCCAGCAGCACTAGCCCCGGGGAGCTGTTTTTT.

This sequence joins TRBV2 and TRBJ2-1; D uncertain. CDR3 length equals 14 residues. Germline CDR1 reads SNHLY; CDR2 reads FYNNEI. V was cut by 5 bases and J by 0 bases, with 8 bases left in between. The CDR3 DNA follows: TGTGCCAGCAGTTGGAGCGCCTCCTACAATGAGCAGTTCTTC. It codes for CASSWSASYNEQFF.

This chain uses TRBV7-9 with TRBJ2-7; 7 nucleotides agree with TRBD2. The V gene end was trimmed by 4 bases and the J gene end by 0 bases; junction bases not matched to a gene: 3. Germline V gene data show CDR1 as SEHNR and CDR2 as FQNEAQ (reference sequence). The CDR3 runs 14 residues. CDR3 sequence reads: CASSYGGSSYEQYF. CDR3 DNA: TGTGCCAGCAGCTACGGGGGGAGCTCCTACGAGCAGTACTTC.

This chain joins TRBV18 and TRBJ2-7; 10 nucleotides line up with TRBD2. Unmatched junction bases numbered 5, after V lost 1 base and J lost 5 bases. The CDR3 contains 15 residues. Germline V gives CDR1 KGHSH, CDR2 LQKENI. CDR3 sequence (DNA): TGTGCCAGCTCACCACGAGCGGGAGGGGGTGACGAGCAGTACTTC. Residues: CASSPRAGGGDEQYF.

The chain links TRBV11-3 to TRBJ1-1; D is uncertain. There are 13 residues in the CDR3. Trimming took 5 bases from V and 1 from J, leaving 8 bases between them. Germline V gene sequence: CDR1 SGHNT, CDR2 YENEEA. CDR3 loop: CASSLEGNTEAFF. The CDR3 bases are TGTGCCAGCAGCCTTGAAGGGAACACTGAAGCTTTCTTT.

The V and J genes are TRBV10-2 and TRBJ2-5; 13 bases align to TRBD2. CDR1 is WSHSY, CDR2 SAAADI, per germline. The CDR3 sequence is 15 residues long. The J segment lost 5 bases and the V segment lost 4 bases, leaving 4 bases of the junction unmatched. CDR3 nucleotides: TGCGCCAGCAGTGCCGGGACTAGCGGGATGGAGACCCAGTACTTC. Protein product: CASSAGTSGMETQYF.

This chain links TRBV2 with TRBJ2-1; D unresolved. This CDR3 contains 14 residues. Trimming removed 4 bases from V and 10 bases from J, with 17 bases in between. CDR1 and CDR2 (germline): SNHLY, FYNNEI. This CDR3 is CASSAGPPPMEQFF. CDR3 DNA sequence: TGTGCCAGCAGTGCTGGACCACCCCCTATGGAGCAGTTCTTC.

The J gene is TRBJ2-1, the V gene TRBV6-2 or TRBV6-3; TRBD1 aligns across 7 bases. Germline CDR1 MNHEY, CDR2 SVGEGT. This CDR3 is built from 16 residues. Trimming at V came to 4 bases and at J to 0 bases, leaving 6 bases not matched to a gene. The chain's CDR3 is CASSSGTVVSYNEQFF. DNA for the CDR3: TGTGCCAGCAGTTCCGGGACAGTTGTCTCCTACAATGAGCAGTTCTTC.

This rearrangement joins TRBV13 to TRBJ2-1, with no clear D. Germline CDR1 reads PRHDT; CDR2 reads FYEKMQ (reference sequence). This CDR3 is 13 amino acids long. V gave up 0 bases and J gave up 9 bases, with 9 bases separating them. CDR3 amino acids: CASSLGRSGEQFF. The DNA for the CDR3 is TGTGCCAGCAGCTTAGGCCGGAGTGGTGAGCAGTTCTTC.

The chain links TRBV7-3 to TRBJ2-3; unclear D gene. There are 14 residues in the CDR3. CDR1 and CDR2 from the germline V gene are SGHTA and FQGTGA. With 5 bases removed from V and 4 bases from J, the gap between germline ends came to 13 bases. The CDR3 DNA reads as TGTGCCAGCAGCCCGTACACTGGAGCAGATACGCAGTATTTT. Its translation is CASSPYTGADTQYF.

The genes are TRBV7-9 and TRBJ2-7; D gene uncertain. This CDR3 comprises 11 residues. Germline CDR1 SEHNR, CDR2 FQNEAQ (reference sequence). Trimming left V 5 bases short and J 5 bases short, with 7 bases between. The CDR3 DNA follows: TGTGCCAGCAGCGGCCTTGACGAGCAGTACTTC. It specifies CASSGLDEQYF.